One and the same sample provided the 15 T cell receptor beta chains below, sequenced in a study of shared clonotypes between healthy human individuals. Only in-frame clones appear in the TCRdb table, and some are missing; sequencing was by immunoSEQ multiplex PCR. The sample has about 2.4 million clones, 93% seen once. Sequencing used naive CD4+ T cells from PBMCs. Regarding subset: CD45RA+ positively selected. Receptors originate from a man in his late teens or twenties in good health. Some clones in this sample may be carry-over from other donors' samples.

The chain recombines TRBV9 with TRBJ2-7, with D uncertain. Looked up from germline, CDR1 is SGDLS and CDR2 is YYNGEE. V lost 0 bases and J 6 bases, leaving 10 bases between the germline ends. This CDR3 contains 13 residues. The CDR3 nucleotides read TGTGCCAGCAGCGTAGCTGGTTCTGGCGAGCAGTACTTC. It is translated as CASSVAGSGEQYF.

The CDR3 spells CASSPRSGAGETQYF. DNA of the CDR3: TGTGCCAGCAGCCCCAGGTCAGGGGCAGGGGAGACCCAGTACTTC. This chain uses TRBV7-2 with TRBJ2-5; weak D call: TRBD1 (6 bases). Germline V lookup: CDR1 SGHTA, CDR2 FQGNSA. The V gene lost 5 bases and the J gene lost 5 bases, with 18 bases spanning the gap. The CDR3 spans 15 residues. The whole variable domain, remainder taken from reference TRBV7-2 and TRBJ2-5, is GAGVSQSPSNKVTEKGKDVELRCDPISGHTALYWYRQSLGQGLEFLIYFQGNSAPDKSGLPSDRFSAERTGGSVSTLTIQRTQQEDSAVYLCASSPRSGAGETQYFGPGTRLLVL.

The chain is built from TRBV4-2 and TRBJ2-7; 11 bases are shared with TRBD2. There are 15 residues in the CDR3. From germline, CDR1 is LGHNA and CDR2 YNFKEQ. Trimming at V came to 4 bases and at J to 4 bases, leaving 6 bases not matched to a gene. The CDR3 protein is CASSLWTSGWYEQYF. The DNA for the CDR3 is TGTGCCAGCAGCCTATGGACTAGCGGGTGGTACGAGCAGTACTTC.

V gene TRBV10-3 combines with J gene TRBJ2-7; 8 bases line up with TRBD1. Germline lookup yields CDR1 ENHRY and CDR2 SYGVKD. The V and J ends lost 6 bases and 2 bases, in that order; junction bases with no gene match: 9. This CDR3 spans 15 amino acids. The CDR3 region has the DNA TGTGCCATCAGAGCTCAGGGGGCAGGGCCCTACGAGCAGTACTTC. Its protein is CAIRAQGAGPYEQYF.

The rearrangement uses TRBV5-4 and TRBJ1-2, with D perhaps TRBD1 (5 bases). Germline CDR1 reads SGHNT; CDR2 reads YYREEE (reference sequence). The V gene lost 1 base and the J gene lost 4 bases, with 8 bases spanning the gap. The CDR3 runs 13 residues. The CDR3 nucleotides read TGTGCCAGCAGCTTGTCAGGGAGCTATGGCTACACCTTC. Its translation: CASSLSGSYGYTF.

V usage is TRBV12-1 and J usage is TRBJ2-3; TRBD2 is taken as the D call from the table, unchecked against the DNA. TRBV12-1 is deemed a pseudogene. There are 20 residues in the CDR3. CDR3 amino acids: CASSFSPLKYIAVGEDTQYF. CDR3 DNA: TGTGCCAGCAGCTTTTCGCCCCTGAAATATATAGCGGTTGGGGAAGATACGCAGTATTTT.

Only a few counts were recorded for this clone. The chain has TRBV6-1 and TRBJ1-4; a weak D match, TRBD1 (5 bases). V shed 4 bases and J shed 8 bases, with 17 bases lying between them. The germline CDR1 and CDR2 sequences are MNHNS and SASEGT. The CDR3 loop spans 15 amino acids. The CDR3: CASSGTRNLREKLFF. The CDR3 nucleotides read TGTGCCAGCAGTGGGACAAGAAACTTAAGGGAAAAACTGTTTTTT.

Written as DNA, the CDR3 is TGTGCCAGCAGACCCGGACTAGCGGGAGAAATCCGATTCACAGATACGCAGTATTTT. Protein product: CASRPGLAGEIRFTDTQYF. The chain joins TRBV27 to TRBJ2-3, with 13 bases lining up with TRBD2. This CDR3 has 19 residues. V shed 6 bases and J 2 bases; nucleotides not matched to a gene: 14. Germline CDR1 and CDR2: MNHEY and SMNVEV (reference sequence).

This chain connects TRBV5-1 to TRBJ1-1; no clear D. Looked up from germline, CDR1 is SGHRS and CDR2 is YFSETQ. CDR3 length: 12 amino acids. The ends were cut back, 0 bases at V and 11 bases at J, with 11 bases in the middle. CDR3 sequence (DNA): TGCGCCAGCAGCTTGGTGGGAGAAACGGCTTTCTTT. Amino acids: CASSLVGETAFF.

The genes are TRBV7-3 and TRBJ2-3; TRBD2 is a possible D gene (6 bases). Trimming removed 0 bases at V and 4 bases at J, with 11 bases between. The CDR3 runs 15 residues. The V gene's germline CDR1 is SGHTA and CDR2 FQGTGA. The CDR3 sequence is CASSLTGGTADTQYF. The DNA of the CDR3 is TGTGCCAGCAGCTTAACGGGCGGGACCGCAGATACGCAGTATTTT.

In its sample, this clone was seen once. The chain links TRBV7-9 to TRBJ2-1; weak D call: TRBD1 (6 bases). The CDR3 length is 14 residues. Germline CDR1 SEHNR, CDR2 FQNEAQ (reference sequence). V lost 1 base and J lost 8, with 12 bases in between. DNA for the CDR3: TGTGCCAGCAGCTTAGGGGGACATAAATATGAGCAGTTCTTC. As protein: CASSLGGHKYEQFF.

This chain uses TRBV28 with TRBJ1-3, with a tentative D call TRBD1 (5 bases). CDR3 size: 17 residues. With 7 bases removed from V and 0 bases from J, the gap between germline ends came to 19 bases. Germline CDR1 is MDHEN and CDR2 is SYDVKM. This CDR3 reads CASTSGQVSFSGNTIYF. CDR3 sequence (DNA): TGTGCCAGCACCTCGGGGCAGGTGTCCTTCTCTGGAAACACCATATATTTT. The full variable domain, its missing parts supplied by reference TRBV28 and TRBJ1-3, is DVKVTQSSRYLVKRTGEKVFLECVQDMDHENMFWYRQDPGLGLRLIYFSYDVKMKEKGDIPEGYSVSREKKERFSLILESASTNQTSMYLCASTSGQVSFSGNTIYFGEGSWLTVV.

The chain has TRBV19 and TRBJ1-5; D unresolved. The ends were cut back, 4 bases at V and 5 bases at J, with 9 bases in the middle. This CDR3 has 13 residues. Germline assignment: CDR1 LNHDA and CDR2 SQIVND (reference sequence). The CDR3 DNA sequence: TGTGCCAGTAGTACCCTGTCATATCAGCCCCAGCATTTT. Amino acid sequence: CASSTLSYQPQHF.

In the case of this clone: The same CDR3 is also encoded by other DNA sequences in this sample. This chain connects TRBV10-3 to TRBJ2-6; TRBD2 aligns across 7 bases. This CDR3 has 15 residues. Looked up from germline, CDR1 is ENHRY and CDR2 is SYGVKD. The V and J ends lost 4 bases and 0 bases, in that order; junction bases with no gene match: 0. In nucleotides, the CDR3 is TGTGCCATCAGTGGGGGGGGCTCTGGGGCCAACGTCCTGACTTTC. This translates into CAISGGGSGANVLTF.

The chain employs TRBV4-3 and TRBJ2-3, with TRBD2 matching over 8 bases. Trimming at V came to 0 bases and at J to 4 bases, leaving 6 bases not matched to a gene. Germline CDR1 LGHNA, CDR2 YSLEER. The CDR3 is 16 residues long. CDR3: CASSQDRPGGADTQYF. In nucleotides, the CDR3 is TGCGCCAGCAGCCAAGACCGGCCGGGGGGGGCAGATACGCAGTATTTT.